This T cell receptor beta chain is from a study of T cells expressing NK-cell markers. Germline assignment: CDR1 SGHTA and CDR2 FQGTGA. The CDR3 is 13 residues long. TCRdb reprocessed the 5' RACE reads; each CDR3 protein has one entry and no DNA is given. The sample's table shows about 430,000 distinct CDR3 sequences. The sequenced material came from blood T cells: a sorted CD56 or NKG2C T cell subset, CD4+ or CD8+ T cells, or bulk PBMC T cells (not recorded which). The genes are TRBV7-3 and TRBJ2-1. This TCR came from a woman in her 50s in good health. CDR3 sequence: CASSFRFSGEQFF.